This TCR beta chain was sequenced for a study of cytotoxic CD8 clonotypes in ibrutinib-treated CLL. The intended depth for sequencing was 1 in 200,000 to 1 in 1 million T cells. Assay used: immunoSEQ multiplex PCR; TCRdb lists only in-frame clones, some missing. Of roughly 30,000 clones listed, 75% to 80% are singletons. Between the trimmed V and J ends, which lost 0 bases and 2 bases, there was a span of 11 bases. The CDR3 spans 15 residues. Germline lookup yields CDR1 SGHNT and CDR2 YYREEE (reference sequence). The chain employs TRBV5-4 and TRBJ1-1, with D perhaps matching TRBD1 (6 bases). Here the sequenced sample was PBMCs, taken after 36 months of ibrutinib treatment. The receptor was isolated from a human donor with chronic lymphocytic leukemia. CDR3 in amino acids: CASSLEGVGNTEAFF. CDR3 nucleotide sequence: TGTGCCAGCAGCTTGGAGGGGGTGGGAAACACTGAAGCTTTCTTT. The full variable domain, completed using reference TRBV5-4 and TRBJ1-1, is ETGVTQSPTHLIKTRGQQVTLRCSSQSGHNTVSWYQQALGQGPQFIFQYYREEENGRGNFPPRFSGLQFPNYSSELNVNALELDDSALYLCASSLEGVGNTEAFFGQGTRLTVV.